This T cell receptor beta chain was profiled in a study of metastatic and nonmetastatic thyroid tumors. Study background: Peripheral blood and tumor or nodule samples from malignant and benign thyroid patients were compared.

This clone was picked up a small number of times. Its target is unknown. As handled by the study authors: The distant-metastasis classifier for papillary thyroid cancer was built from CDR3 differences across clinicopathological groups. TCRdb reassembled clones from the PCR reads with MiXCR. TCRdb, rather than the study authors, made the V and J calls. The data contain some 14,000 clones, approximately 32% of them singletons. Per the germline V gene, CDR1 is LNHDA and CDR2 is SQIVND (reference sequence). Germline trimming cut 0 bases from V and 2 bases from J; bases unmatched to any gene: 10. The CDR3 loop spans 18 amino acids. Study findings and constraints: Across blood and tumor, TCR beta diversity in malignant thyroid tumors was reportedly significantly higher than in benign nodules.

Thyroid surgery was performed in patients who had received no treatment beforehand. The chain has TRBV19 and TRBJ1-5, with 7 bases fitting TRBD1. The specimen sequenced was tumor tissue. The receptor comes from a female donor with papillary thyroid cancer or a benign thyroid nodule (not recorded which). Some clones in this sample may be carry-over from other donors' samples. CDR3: CASSIEPTGMSGNQPQHF. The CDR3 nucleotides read TGTGCCAGTAGTATAGAGCCGACAGGGATGAGTGGCAATCAGCCCCAGCATTTT. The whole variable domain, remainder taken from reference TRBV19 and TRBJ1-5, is DGGITQSPKYLFRKEGQNVTLSCEQNLNHDAMYWYRQDPGQGLRLIYYSQIVNDFQKGDIAEGYSVSREKKESFPLTVTSAQKNPTAFYLCASSIEPTGMSGNQPQHFGDGTRLSIL.